This note documents a single TCR beta chain sequence. In the authors' methods: Researchers report that nucleated cell counts were estimated from reference gene primer amplification. Some clones are missing from TCRdb's copy, which holds only in-frame ones; the method was immunoSEQ multiplex PCR. For V, J and clone size, that table is used; D and trimming come from the DNA. The data show hundreds of thousands of clones, roughly 89% seen once. The data were taken from a study of blood T cell repertoires in COVID-19. This CDR3 region has 12 residues. V was pared by 5 bases and J by 9 bases, with 11 bases between.

The TCR originated in a woman between 40 and 50 years old who had recovered from COVID-19. The chain is built from TRBV12-3 or TRBV12-4 and TRBJ2-1; a weak D match, TRBD2 (5 bases). Source material: PBMCs or T cells enriched from blood (not recorded which). The CDR3, as DNA: TGTGCCAGCAGTACTAGGCGGGTTGAGCAGTTCTTC. This encodes CASSTRRVEQFF.